Only a few counts were recorded for the clone carrying this TCR beta chain. The antigen remains undetermined. The sample originates from a study of T cell repertoires in cytomegalovirus infection. Study summary: A matching HLA type, together with CMV infection, was signaled by public TCR beta signatures. Study-level results: Pooled public TCR beta family frequency picked out CMV carriers with the relevant HLA. In two of eight donors, the top clonotype was HLA-C-restricted CMV-specific.

Using its own MiXCR run on the reads, TCRdb lists one record per CDR3 protein. Among around 100,000 distinct CDR3 sequences listed, under 50% were seen once. This CDR3 region has 14 residues. Germline V CDR1 and CDR2: SNHLY, FYNNEI. V lost 2 bases, J lost 5 bases, and 12 bases lay in between. Material: CD8+ T cells from cultured PBMCs, obtained from culture after CMV antigen stimulation. This TCR derives from a human donor in good health (CMV status not recorded). Some clones in this sample may be carry-over from other donors' samples. The chain couples TRBV2 to TRBJ2-5; D is uncertain. The CDR3 nucleotides read TGTGCCAGCAGTGAACAGGACCGTGAGGAGACCCAGTACTTC. Protein: CASSEQDREETQYF.